The following is a TCR beta chain sequence with its context. At one end, the junction sequence differs from germline, possibly due to a read error. Until they underwent thyroid surgery, no patient had received any treatment. This sample is drawn from a study of metastatic and nonmetastatic thyroid tumors. The CDR3 runs 14 residues. Germline V CDR1 and CDR2: LNHNV, YYDKDF (reference sequence). TCRdb used MiXCR to call clones anew from the PCR reads. In the table there are tens of thousands of clones, approximately 24% of which are singletons. The receptor comes from a female donor with papillary thyroid cancer or a benign thyroid nodule (not recorded which). Some clones in this sample may be carry-over from other donors' samples. Material for sequencing was tumor tissue. The chain recombines TRBV15 with TRBJ2-7; tentatively, D is TRBD2 (5 bases). The CDR3 nucleotides read TGTGCCACCAGCCCTGCGGACTCCTCCTACGATCAGTACTTC. Amino acid sequence: CATSPADSSYDQYF.